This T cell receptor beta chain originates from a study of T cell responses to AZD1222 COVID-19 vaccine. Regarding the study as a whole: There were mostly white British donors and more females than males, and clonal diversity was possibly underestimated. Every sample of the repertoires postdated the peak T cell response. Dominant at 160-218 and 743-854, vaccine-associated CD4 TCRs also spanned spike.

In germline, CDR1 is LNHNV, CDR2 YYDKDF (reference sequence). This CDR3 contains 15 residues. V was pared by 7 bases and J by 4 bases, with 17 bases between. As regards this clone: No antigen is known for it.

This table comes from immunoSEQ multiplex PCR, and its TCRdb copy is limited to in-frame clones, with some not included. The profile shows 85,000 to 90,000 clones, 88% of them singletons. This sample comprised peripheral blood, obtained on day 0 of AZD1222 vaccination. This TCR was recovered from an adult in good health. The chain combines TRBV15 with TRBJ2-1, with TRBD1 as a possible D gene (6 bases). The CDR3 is CATKAGRGLYNEQFF. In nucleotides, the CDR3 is TGTGCCACCAAGGCGGGCAGGGGCTTGTACAATGAGCAGTTCTTC. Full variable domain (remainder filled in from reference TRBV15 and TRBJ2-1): DAMVIQNPRYQVTQFGKPVTLSCSQTLNHNVMYWYQQKSSQAPKLLFHYYDKDFNNEADTPDNFQSRRPNTSFCFLDIRSPGLGDTAMYLCATKAGRGLYNEQFFGPGTRLTVL.